The clone carrying this T cell receptor (beta chain) was detected only a few times. The data were obtained in a study of blood T cell repertoires in COVID-19. Study summary: Sample material is recorded as cDNA or gDNA derived from T cells, B-cell-depleted T cells, or PBMCs.

Original handling: Reference gene primers were amplified, and this amplification served to estimate nucleated cell counts. The protocol was immunoSEQ multiplex PCR, while the TCRdb copy is restricted to in-frame clones and leaves out a portion. The D gene and trimming were derived from the DNA, and the V and J assignments and clone size from that table. Seen here are about 160,000 clones, about 80% observed once, and the top ten hold 6.5% to 9%. This CDR3 region has 18 residues. The J segment lost 8 bases and the V segment lost 4 bases, leaving 14 bases of the junction unmatched. From germline, CDR1 is SGHKS and CDR2 YYEKEE (reference sequence). While infection was still active, Seattle patients were enrolled and then followed longitudinally.

The sample taken for sequencing was peripheral blood. This sequence joins TRBV5-5 and TRBJ2-1; 14 positions match TRBD2. This clonotype originated in a woman aged 40 to 50 with COVID-19, enrolled during active disease. CDR3 loop: CASSTLGTSGSVFYEQFF. CDR3 nucleotides: TGTGCCAGCAGCACCCTGGGGACTAGCGGGAGCGTTTTCTATGAGCAGTTCTTC.